The sequence of this T cell receptor beta chain was determined in a study of control samples from healthy donors and cancer patients (TCRdb year 2020). This clone was seen more than once but under ten times. The antigen it binds to is not known. No base-level quality is on record; no much larger clone is a single base apart. Spanning cysteine to phenylalanine, the CDR3 consists of 13 amino acids. Solely the CDR3 DNA is kept, with 39 bases framed from the first base. The junction carries 11 bases between V and J, which are trimmed by 2 bases and 7 bases respectively. Via the germline V gene, CDR1 is MNHEY and CDR2 SVGAGI. To prepare the library, the immunoSEQ multiplex PCR assay was applied. Entries here come from immuneACCESS through TCRdb and include only in-frame sequences with V and J called. Some clones fail to appear in such tables; in the studies checked, an unresolved V gene covers under half of the shortfall, and the cause of the remainder is unknown. A total of over 100,000 clones appear in this sample, around 90% of them only once. Together, the top ten hold 5.5% of the sample.

This receptor chain uses TRBV6-5 and TRBJ1-2; too little of a D gene remains to name it. The sequence was collected from a man between 18 and 29 years old in good health. Specimen: blood. CDR3 loop: CASSYGMNAGYTF. In nucleotides, the sequence is TGTGCCAGCAGTTACGGGATGAATGCTGGCTACACCTTC.